The clone carrying this T cell receptor (beta chain) was found a few times. Its antigen is not identified. The CDR3 is made up of 18 amino acids. The germline V gene encodes CDR1 MDHEN and CDR2 SYDVKM. A second PCR, run for roughly 7 to 12 cycles, used a sample-barcoded 5' primer plus a J-beta primer mix. Each cDNA molecule received a tag from a template-switch adaptor that had 12 random nucleotides. Using its own MiXCR run on the 5' RACE reads, TCRdb lists one record per CDR3 protein. Among about 540,000 distinct CDR3 sequences, under 30% were seen once, and the ten largest hold just under 9%. This specimen comes from a study of blood T cells in healthy people across ages. The study's findings and limits: Fewer expanded clones and more diversity marked long-lived versus aged donors.

These data also formed part of another study, on T cells of mothers and their children. That source notes: The cDNA synthesis received all extracted RNA, at about 1.6 ug per 15 ul. At a sensitivity of around 100 clones per million clonotypes, no persistent microchimeric T cell clones appeared.

V gene TRBV28 combines with J gene TRBJ2-5; 8 bases are shared with TRBD1. The J call may not be correct, given that the DNA end is closer to TRBJ2-7. Sample: blood. The receptor was derived from a boy aged 5-17 years in good health. This chain's CDR3 is CASSLYFSGTGFSYEQYF. CDR3 DNA: TGTGCCAGCAGTTTATACTTTTCCGGGACAGGTTTCTCCTACGAGCAGTACTTC.